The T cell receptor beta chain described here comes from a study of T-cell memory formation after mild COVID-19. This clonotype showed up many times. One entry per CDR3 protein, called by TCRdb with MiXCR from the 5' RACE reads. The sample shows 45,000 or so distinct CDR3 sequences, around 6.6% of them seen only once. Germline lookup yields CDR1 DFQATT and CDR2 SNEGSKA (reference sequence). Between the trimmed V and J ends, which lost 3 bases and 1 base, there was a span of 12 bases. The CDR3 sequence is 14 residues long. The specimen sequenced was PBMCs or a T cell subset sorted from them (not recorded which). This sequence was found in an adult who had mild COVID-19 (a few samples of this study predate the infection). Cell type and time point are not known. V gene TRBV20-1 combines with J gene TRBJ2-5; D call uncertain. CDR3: CSASSPRFQETQYF. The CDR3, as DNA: TGCAGTGCTAGTTCCCCCCGGTTCCAAGAGACCCAGTACTTC.